The clone carrying this T cell receptor beta chain was picked up a small number of times. Treatment specified: oral pan-JAK inhibitor, 5-10 mg twice daily. Sorting from PBMCs produced CD4+ and CD8+ T cells. This sample is part of a study of CD8+ T cells in alopecia areata. This CDR3 spans 13 amino acids. Germline V gene lookup returns CDR1 MNHEY and CDR2 SVGAGI. V was shortened by 2 bases and J by 6 bases, with 10 bases between the two germline ends. Extraction and reverse transcription of RNA yielded cDNA as the sequencing template. The protocol was immunoSEQ multiplex PCR, while the TCRdb copy is restricted to in-frame clones and leaves out a portion. The sample has 150,000 to 250,000 clones; about three fifths are singletons.

The chain couples TRBV6-5 to TRBJ1-2; a weak D match, TRBD1 (5 bases). The sequencing here drew on CD4+ T cells sorted from blood, taken at week 24, from a patient treated with tofacitinib. This TCR derives from a human donor with alopecia areata. CDR3 residues: CASSYPGQNGYTF. DNA for the CDR3: TGTGCCAGCAGTTACCCCGGACAAAATGGCTACACCTTC.